These T cell receptor beta chains were read from a single sample in a study of T cell responses to AZD1222 COVID-19 vaccine. Repertoires were generated with immunoSEQ multiplex PCR, while TCRdb's copy carries only in-frame clones and drops some. The repertoire holds approximately 150,000 clones, about 92% seen once, with 2.5% to 4% in the top ten. This specimen consisted of peripheral blood, obtained 28 days after the second AZD1222 dose. Receptors originate from an adult who received the AZD1222 COVID-19 vaccine. The CDR3 runs from the conserved cysteine through the conserved F or W. The D gene is left open where the match is weak.

j_call,d_call,v_call,cdr3_aa
TRBJ1-5,NA,TRBV15,CATSGIRPTLGNQPQHF
TRBJ1-2,NA,TRBV24-1,CATSDLNHLYGYTF
TRBJ2-1,NA,TRBV12-5,CASGPREDHEQFF
TRBJ2-3,TRBD1,TRBV9,CASSDSGGVTDTQYF
TRBJ2-1,TRBD2,TRBV20-1,CSASLAGPYNEQFF
TRBJ1-5,NA,TRBV29-1,CSASGTLGQPQHF
TRBJ2-7,TRBD1,TRBV5-1,CASSFGQGTIDEQYF
TRBJ2-1,NA,TRBV24-1,CATSDRRTNNEQFF
TRBJ1-4,TRBD1,TRBV11-3,CASSLRGGDEKLFF
TRBJ1-1,NA,TRBV3-1/TRBV3-2,CASSHIGRNTEAFF
TRBJ1-4,NA,TRBV19,CASSGRAPAGKLFF
TRBJ1-1,TRBD1,TRBV6-5,CASGQGLATEAFF
TRBJ2-1,NA,TRBV5-1,CASSLSGTAYNEQFF
TRBJ1-5,NA,TRBV30,CAWSAQQTGPQHF
TRBJ2-1,TRBD2,TRBV10-2,CASSEVAGTYNEQFF
TRBJ2-1,TRBD1,TRBV5-1,CASSPGQGLDEQFF
TRBJ2-3,NA,TRBV4-2,CASSQSKDTQYF
TRBJ2-1,TRBD2,TRBV12-3/TRBV12-4,CAIRTSGDNEQFF
TRBJ1-2,NA,TRBV15,CATSRDWGSEYGYTF
TRBJ2-2,TRBD1,TRBV11-2,CASSSDRGNTGELFF
TRBJ2-5,NA,TRBV4-1,CASSQLRQETQYF
TRBJ1-5,TRBD1,TRBV19,CASQGEGNQPQHF
TRBJ1-6,TRBD1,TRBV2,CASSGGQGGPYNSPLHF
TRBJ2-3,TRBD2,TRBV3-1/TRBV3-2,CASSSSGSTDTQYF
TRBJ2-7,NA,TRBV7-2,CASSLDAGWSYEQYF
TRBJ2-5,NA,TRBV5-1,CASSLAPDYETQYF